The 18 T cell receptor beta chains listed next were all sequenced from one sample in a study of T cells in Graves' hyperthyroidism and ophthalmopathy. There were TCR beta CDR3 regions amplified from RNA transcripts. The HTBI set primed first-round TCR CDR3 RT-PCR. TCRdb re-called the multiplex PCR reads through MiXCR, storing one row per CDR3 protein. The top ten hold around 27% of the sample, which has approximately 510,000 distinct CDR3 sequences, around 20% seen once. The sequenced material came from blood. These receptors all come from a man aged 18 to 30 with Graves' hyperthyroidism.

At least ten counts were recorded for this clonotype. The chain is built from TRBV6-2 or TRBV6-3 and TRBJ2-7; TRBD2 is a possible D gene (6 bases). The CDR3 totals 18 residues. Germline-derived CDR1 and CDR2 are MNHEY and SVGEGT. Deletions cut 1 base from V and 5 bases from J, with 24 bases between. The chain's CDR3 is CASSYFPREVEIRDEQYF. CDR3 bases: TGTGCCAGCAGTTACTTCCCCAGGGAGGTTGAAATCAGGGACGAGCAGTACTTC.

In this sample, this clonotype turned up many times. This chain uses TRBV7-9 with TRBJ2-2; no reliable D call. Germline CDR1 and CDR2: SEHNR and FQNEAQ (reference sequence). Trimming cost V 5 bases and J 4 bases, with 11 bases left between them. The CDR3 has 14 amino acids. The CDR3 DNA reads TGTGCCAGCAGCCCGGATAGGAGCACCGGGGAGCTGTTTTTT. Protein sequence: CASSPDRSTGELFF.

A single count supports this clonotype. A single base separates this from a much larger clone, so it may be a read error. This chain connects TRBV27 to TRBJ2-5; TRBD1 might be the D (5 bases). The CDR3 covers 17 residues. Germline V CDR1 and CDR2: MNHEY, SMNVEV (reference sequence). In DNA form, the CDR3 reads TGTGCCAGCAGTTTAAGGCCCTCAGGGTTGTACCAAGAGACCCAGGACTTC. It codes for CASSLRPSGLYQETQDF.

The DNA of the CDR3 is TGTGCCAGCAGCTTAGTTGCGGGAGAGGAGGGCGGGGAGCTGTTTTTT. Amino acids: CASSLVAGEEGGELFF. This chain uses TRBV11-2 with TRBJ2-2; 7 bases fit TRBD2. This CDR3 region has 16 residues. Germline CDR1 is SGHAT and CDR2 is FQNNGV. J gave up 7 bases and V 1 base, and 9 bases lay outside the gene matches.

Many counts were recorded for this clonotype. This chain connects TRBV15 to TRBJ2-7; no clear D gene. This CDR3 is 13 amino acids long. Trimming removed 3 bases at V and 1 base at J, with 7 bases between. The germline V gene has CDR1 LNHNV and CDR2 YYDKDF (reference sequence). The CDR3, as DNA: TGTGCCACCAGCAGTCTCCCATCCTACGAGCAGTACTTC. This sequence encodes CATSSLPSYEQYF.

The table lists this clonotype with many counts. The gene calls are TRBV19 and TRBJ2-2, with TRBD1 as a possible D gene (5 bases). The CDR3 is 16 amino acids. The germline V gene has CDR1 LNHDA and CDR2 SQIVND (reference sequence). The V end was cut by 3 bases, the J end by 0 bases, with 11 bases between. The CDR3 coding sequence is TGTGCCAGTAGTATCCCGACAGTTTCGAACACCGGGGAGCTGTTTTTT. Protein: CASSIPTVSNTGELFF.

A word on this clonotype: Compared with germline, one end of the junction differs, possibly owing to a read error. This rearrangement joins TRBV27 to TRBJ2-4; tentative D call: TRBD2 (6 bases). The CDR3 has 16 residues. Looked up from germline, CDR1 is MNHEY and CDR2 is SMNVEV (reference sequence). For the CDR3, the DNA is TGTGCCAGCAGTTTTTCCCCTTTACTAGCCAAAAACATTCGGTACTTC. Its protein is CASSFSPLLAKNIRYF.

The V call is TRBV6-2 or TRBV6-3, the J call TRBJ2-2; a weak D match, TRBD2 (6 bases). The CDR3 covers 17 residues. CDR1 is MNHEY and CDR2 is SVGEGT in the germline V gene. Between the trimmed V and J ends, which lost 0 bases and 1 base, there was a span of 12 bases. The CDR3 DNA reads TGTGCCAGCAGTTACTCCGCTAGCGTGGAGAACACCGGGGAGCTGTTTTTT. Translated: CASSYSASVENTGELFF.

In regard to this clonotype: This may be a read error, as it is one base from a much larger clone. V gene TRBV30 combines with J gene TRBJ1-1; TRBD1 might be the D (5 bases). The CDR3 is 13 amino acids. Germline loops: CDR1 GTSNPN, CDR2 SVGIG (reference sequence). This CDR3 is CAGVGAMNTEACF. In nucleotides, the CDR3 is TGTGCCGGGGTCGGGGCTATGAACACTGAAGCTTGCTTT.

This clonotype has ten or more counts. The V call is TRBV20-1, the J call TRBJ1-2; D possibly corresponds to TRBD1 (6 bases). The CDR3 has 15 amino acids. The V gene lost 0 bases and the J gene lost 2 bases, with 13 bases spanning the gap. CDR1 and CDR2 from the germline V gene are DFQATT and SNEGSKA (reference sequence). The CDR3 region has the DNA TGCAGTGCTAGAGATATGGGACATCAGAACTATGGCTACACCTTC. Its protein product is CSARDMGHQNYGYTF.

This clonotype was seen ten or more times. The chain is built from TRBV30 and TRBJ1-2; D not resolved. The V end was cut by 2 bases, the J end by 5 bases, with 12 bases between. The CDR3 has 13 amino acids. In germline, CDR1 is GTSNPN, CDR2 SVGIG (reference sequence). CDR3 amino acids: CAWSPTLVYGYTF. CDR3 in DNA: TGTGCCTGGAGTCCCACCTTGGTGTATGGCTACACCTTC. Drawing the rest from reference TRBV30 and TRBJ1-2, the complete variable domain is SQTIHQWPATLVQPVGSPLSLECTVEGTSNPNLYWYRQAAGRGLQLLFYSVGIGQISSEVPQNLSASRPQDRQFILSSKKLLLSDSGFYLCAWSPTLVYGYTFGSGTRLTVV.

Only one count was recorded for this clonotype. This chain links TRBV5-1 with TRBJ2-7; D remains ambiguous. Germline CDR1 SGHRS, CDR2 YFSETQ. This CDR3 spans 13 amino acids. V shed 4 bases and J shed 4 bases, with 12 bases lying between them. The CDR3: CASSLGDLYEQYF. The DNA for the CDR3 is TGCGCCAGCAGCCTCGGCGACTTGTACGAGCAGTACTTC.

This clonotype showed up many times. The chain couples TRBV28 to TRBJ1-1; the match to TRBD1 covers 7 bases. The V gene end was trimmed by 7 bases and the J gene end by 10 bases; junction bases not matched to a gene: 12. Germline assignment: CDR1 MDHEN and CDR2 SYDVKM. The CDR3 has 13 residues. CDR3 nucleotide sequence: TGTGCCAGCATACGGACAGGTCGCCTGGGAGCTTTCTTT. Its protein is CASIRTGRLGAFF.

The table lists this clonotype with many counts. The chain links TRBV15 to TRBJ1-1; TRBD1 might be the D (5 bases). CDR3 size: 14 residues. The V end lost 2 bases, the J end lost 2 bases, and 9 bases lay between the germline ends. Germline-derived CDR1 and CDR2 are LNHNV and YYDKDF (reference sequence). The CDR3 spells CATSRYQGNTEAFF. The CDR3 bases are TGTGCCACCAGCAGATATCAGGGTAACACTGAAGCTTTCTTT.

The table lists this clonotype with many counts. The chain couples TRBV10-3 to TRBJ2-2; the D gene is possibly TRBD1 (5 bases). Germline assignment: CDR1 ENHRY and CDR2 SYGVKD. The ends were cut back, 5 bases at V and 0 bases at J, with 10 bases in the middle. The CDR3 contains 15 residues. CDR3 region: CAISTAGPNTGELFF. For the CDR3, the DNA is TGTGCCATCAGTACAGCAGGGCCGAACACCGGGGAGCTGTTTTTT.

The gene calls are TRBV2 and TRBJ2-5; 12 nucleotides agree with TRBD2. Trimming cost V 5 bases and J 4 bases; bases outside gene matches: 8. The V gene's germline CDR1 is SNHLY and CDR2 FYNNEI. This CDR3 region has 16 residues. This CDR3 reads CASSPRTSGEGETQYF. The CDR3 nucleotides are TGTGCCAGCAGTCCTCGGACTAGCGGGGAAGGAGAGACCCAGTACTTC.

The rearrangement links TRBV6-2 or TRBV6-3 to TRBJ2-7; D is unresolved. Germline CDR1 is MNHEY and CDR2 is SVGEGT. Trimming pared 5 bases from V and 4 bases from J, leaving 18 bases between. The CDR3 covers 15 residues. The chain's CDR3 is CASSPRNRISYEQYF. In DNA form, the CDR3 reads TGTGCCAGCAGTCCCCGGAACCGGATCTCTTACGAGCAGTACTTC.

This clonotype showed up many times. V and J are TRBV12-3 or TRBV12-4 and TRBJ1-1; the D gene is possibly TRBD1 (6 bases). This CDR3 spans 19 amino acids. The V and J ends lost 3 bases and 2 bases respectively, with 25 bases between them. The CDR3 DNA sequence: TGTGCCAGCAGTTTTGGGTCCGTGACAGGACGGAGATTAAACACTGAAGCTTTCTTT. It codes for CASSFGSVTGRRLNTEAFF.